One and the same sample provided the 30 T cell receptor beta chains below, sequenced in a study of CD8 T cells in Susac syndrome. With random hexamers, 0.5 to 1 ug RNA was reverse transcribed. MiXCR, run by TCRdb on the immunoSEQ multiplex PCR reads, gives a single entry per CDR3 protein. The table lists about 120,000 distinct CDR3 sequences, roughly 95% of them singletons. Source material: CD4+ T cells from PBMCs. The receptors originated from a human donor with Susac syndrome.

This chain joins TRBV14 and TRBJ2-7; 8 positions agree with TRBD1. The V and J ends lost 5 bases and 4 bases, in that order; junction bases with no gene match: 4. This CDR3 comprises 13 residues. Germline CDR1 is SGHDN and CDR2 is FVKESK. The CDR3 bases are TGTGCCAGCAGCGTAAGACAGGGGTACGAGCAGTACTTC. Its protein is CASSVRQGYEQYF. Complete variable domain (other parts from reference TRBV14 and TRBJ2-7): EAGVTQFPSHSVIEKGQTVTLRCDPISGHDNLYWYRRVMGKEIKFLLHFVKESKQDESGMPNNRFLAERTGGTYSTLKVQPAELEDSGVYFCASSVRQGYEQYFGPGTRLTVT.

This clonotype was counted a single time. The rearrangement joins TRBV2 to TRBJ2-2; D call uncertain. V shed 8 bases and J shed 5 bases, with 9 bases lying between them. The CDR3 runs 12 residues. The germline CDR1 and CDR2 sequences are SNHLY and FYNNEI. In DNA form, the CDR3 reads TGTGCCAGCCGATGGGGAACCGGGGAGCTGTTTTTT. This translates into CASRWGTGELFF.

The V and J genes are TRBV27 and TRBJ1-5, with D maybe TRBD1 (5 bases). The V gene's germline CDR1 is MNHEY and CDR2 SMNVEV (reference sequence). The ends were cut back, 5 bases at V and 0 bases at J, with 14 bases in the middle. This CDR3 is 16 amino acids long. This chain's CDR3 is CASSRSGIPSNQPQHF. Written as DNA, the CDR3 is TGTGCCAGCAGTCGATCAGGGATACCTAGCAATCAGCCCCAGCATTTT.

This clonotype was recorded once. CDR3 loop: CASSPRGPPSGNEQFF. Written as DNA, the CDR3 is TGTGCCAGCAGTCCGCGAGGACCCCCCTCCGGCAATGAGCAGTTCTTC. This chain joins TRBV12-3 or TRBV12-4 and TRBJ2-1; D is undetermined. Trimming shortened V by 5 bases and J by 6 bases, and 20 bases separated the two germline ends. The CDR3 runs to 16 residues.

This chain uses TRBV29-1 with TRBJ1-1; D is undetermined. V lost 4 bases and J 1 base, leaving 22 bases between the germline ends. The germline V gene has CDR1 SQVTM and CDR2 ANQGSEA. The CDR3 length is 17 residues. The chain's CDR3 is CSVVPRSGPGSNTEAFF. Here the CDR3 DNA reads TGCAGCGTTGTTCCTCGTAGTGGCCCAGGCTCGAACACTGAAGCTTTCTTT.

The chain joins TRBV6-1 to TRBJ2-3; 10 positions agree with TRBD2. Looked up from germline, CDR1 is MNHNS and CDR2 is SASEGT. This CDR3 contains 15 residues. J lost 4 bases, V lost 8 bases, and 9 bases had no gene match. CDR3 nucleotides: TGTGCCAGCTTTCCCCAGCGGGAGGGCCCAGATACGCAGTATTTT. Translation gives CASFPQREGPDTQYF.

This clonotype appeared a single time. J is TRBJ2-1 and V is TRBV7-8, with D tentatively TRBD1 or TRBD2 (5 bases each). CDR1 is SGHVS and CDR2 is FQNEAQ in the germline V gene. This CDR3 is 14 amino acids long. V lost 5 bases to trimming and J lost 7 bases, with 15 bases between them. The CDR3 spells CASSKRDVGNEQFF. The DNA of the CDR3 is TGTGCCAGCAGCAAAAGGGACGTGGGGAATGAGCAGTTCTTC.

This clonotype appeared once. The rearrangement uses TRBV2 and TRBJ2-1; D may be TRBD2 (5 bases). CDR1 is SNHLY, CDR2 FYNNEI, per germline. With 6 bases removed from V and 9 bases from J, the gap between germline ends came to 18 bases. CDR3 length: 14 residues. Written as DNA, the CDR3 is TGTGCCAGCAGACCTGACCCGCCGGCGGGTGAGCAGTTCTTC. Its translation is CASRPDPPAGEQFF.

V gene TRBV5-4 combines with J gene TRBJ1-2; D is possibly TRBD1 (6 bases). The CDR3 contains 13 residues. Germline values: CDR1 SGHNT, CDR2 YYREEE (reference sequence). Trimming removed 4 bases at V and 8 bases at J, with 15 bases between. As DNA, the CDR3 is TGTGCCAGCAGCACCACAGGGACTGGCGGCTACACCTTC. Its translation is CASSTTGTGGYTF.

This chain connects TRBV20-1 to TRBJ2-3; 8 nucleotides match TRBD1. The CDR3 is 13 amino acids. After removal of 5 bases from V and 8 bases from J, the junction contained 9 bases not matched to a gene. Looked up from germline, CDR1 is DFQATT and CDR2 is SNEGSKA (reference sequence). CDR3 region: CSAPDRGRGTQYF. CDR3 in DNA: TGCAGTGCTCCCGACAGGGGTAGGGGTACGCAGTATTTT.

This clonotype appeared a few times. The chain recombines TRBV18 with TRBJ2-3; D not certain. The CDR3 runs 13 residues. Germline loops: CDR1 KGHSH, CDR2 LQKENI. V lost 1 base, J lost 3 bases, and 5 bases lay in between. The CDR3 bases are TGTGCCAGCTCACCACAGGGTACAGATACGCAGTATTTT. The encoded protein is CASSPQGTDTQYF.

This chain's CDR3 is CASSSIGSNEQFF. DNA of the CDR3: TGTGCCAGCAGCTCAATCGGGAGTAATGAGCAGTTCTTC. The J gene is TRBJ2-1, the V gene TRBV7-2; possible D gene TRBD2, 6 bases. Germline CDR1 and CDR2: SGHTA and FQGNSA. V dropped 4 bases and J dropped 7 bases, with 11 bases sitting between them. There are 13 residues in the CDR3.

This chain connects TRBV27 to TRBJ1-1; 7 bases fit TRBD1. Per the germline V gene, CDR1 is MNHEY and CDR2 is SMNVEV (reference sequence). The CDR3 length is 17 residues. V was clipped by 0 bases and J by 1 base; unmatched bases: 8. CDR3 in DNA: TGTGCCAGCAGTTTATCGGCCTCAGGGGGATGGAACACTGAAGCTTTCTTT. Translated, it gives CASSLSASGGWNTEAFF.

Here the CDR3 DNA reads TGTGCCAGCTCACCGACGACTAGCGGCACGACCTTCAATGAGCAGTTCTTC. Encoded protein: CASSPTTSGTTFNEQFF. The chain combines TRBV18 with TRBJ2-1, with 9 positions matching TRBD2. After removal of 3 bases from V and 6 bases from J, the junction contained 12 bases not matched to a gene. CDR1 KGHSH and CDR2 LQKENI come from the germline V gene. The CDR3 spans 17 residues.

The rearrangement links TRBV5-4 to TRBJ2-1, with 12 bases matching TRBD2. J was trimmed by 4 bases and V by 5 bases; bases with no gene match: 4. CDR1 SGHNT and CDR2 YYREEE come from the germline V gene (reference sequence). The CDR3 runs 15 residues. CDR3 amino acids: CASRAGTSGYNEQFF. The CDR3 DNA reads TGTGCCAGCAGGGCAGGGACTAGCGGGTACAATGAGCAGTTCTTC.

V and J are TRBV20-1 and TRBJ2-1; 9 positions match TRBD1. The CDR3 contains 15 residues. With V trimmed by 5 bases and J by 7 bases, 12 bases remained unmatched. Germline-derived CDR1 and CDR2 are DFQATT and SNEGSKA (reference sequence). CDR3 bases: TGCAGTGCTGCCTCCGGGACAGGGAATTTAAATGAGCAGTTCTTC. Amino acids: CSAASGTGNLNEQFF.

The chain is built from TRBV7-2 and TRBJ2-4; D call uncertain. This CDR3 has 14 amino acids. V was pared by 1 base and J by 5 bases, with 9 bases between. Germline CDR1 reads SGHTA; CDR2 reads FQGNSA. CDR3 region: CASSLGLRENIQYF. In nucleotides, the CDR3 is TGTGCCAGCAGCTTAGGCCTAAGGGAAAACATTCAGTACTTC.

This clonotype was observed once. V is TRBV10-3 and J is TRBJ1-2; perhaps TRBD1 as D (6 bases). The ends were cut back, 6 bases at V and 0 bases at J, with 8 bases in the middle. The germline gives CDR1 ENHRY, CDR2 SYGVKD. There are 13 residues in the CDR3. In DNA, the CDR3 is TGTGCCATCAGCGACAGGCCTAACTATGGCTACACCTTC. Residues: CAISDRPNYGYTF.

The genes are TRBV28 and TRBJ2-3; 8 positions match TRBD1. Germline V gene lookup returns CDR1 MDHEN and CDR2 SYDVKM. Losses at the gene ends were 8 bases for V and 1 base for J; bases not matched to a gene: 11. The CDR3 contains 16 residues. The CDR3 bases are TGTGCCAGCCGCTCCTTGCCGGGACAGGGCACAGATACGCAGTATTTT. Encoded protein: CASRSLPGQGTDTQYF.

V gene TRBV6-2 or TRBV6-3 combines with J gene TRBJ1-5, with a possible D match to TRBD1 (5 bases). The germline V and J ends were trimmed by 0 bases and 5 bases, with 14 bases remaining between them. The CDR3 is made up of 16 amino acids. Germline values: CDR1 MNHEY, CDR2 SVGEGT. In DNA form, the CDR3 reads TGTGCCAGCAGTTACTCCGGGGCCCGAGAACATCAGCCCCAGCATTTT. It is translated as CASSYSGAREHQPQHF.

This chain links TRBV7-2 with TRBJ2-2; weak D call: TRBD2 (5 bases). The V gene's germline CDR1 is SGHTA and CDR2 FQGNSA. Trimming stripped 5 bases from V and 2 bases from J, with 12 bases between. The CDR3 has 15 residues. In DNA, the CDR3 is TGTGCCAGCAGCCGCGAGGGCAGAAACACCGGGGAGCTGTTTTTT. It is translated as CASSREGRNTGELFF. Looking up the rest from reference TRBV7-2 and TRBJ2-2 gives the full variable domain: GAGVSQSPSNKVTEKGKDVELRCDPISGHTALYWYRQSLGQGLEFLIYFQGNSAPDKSGLPSDRFSAERTGGSVSTLTIQRTQQEDSAVYLCASSREGRNTGELFFGEGSRLTVL.

The genes are TRBV20-1 and TRBJ2-2; 14 bases are shared with TRBD2. There are 16 residues in the CDR3. With V trimmed by 0 bases and J by 6 bases, 3 bases remained unmatched. CDR1 is DFQATT and CDR2 is SNEGSKA in the germline V gene (reference sequence). The DNA for the CDR3 is TGCAGTGCTAGAGACAGACTAGCGGGAGGGCCCGGGGAGCTGTTTTTT. Its translation is CSARDRLAGGPGELFF.

The chain employs TRBV19 and TRBJ2-3; either TRBD1 or TRBD2 may fit D (5 bases each). CDR1 and CDR2 from the germline V gene are LNHDA and SQIVND (reference sequence). Between the trimmed V and J ends, which lost 6 bases and 4 bases, there was a span of 17 bases. This CDR3 has 15 amino acids. The CDR3 sequence: CASRGRGRRSDTQYF. The CDR3 bases are TGTGCCAGTAGGGGCCGGGGCCGGAGATCAGATACGCAGTATTTT. The full variable domain, in which reference TRBV19 and TRBJ2-3 provide the parts outside the CDR3, is DGGITQSPKYLFRKEGQNVTLSCEQNLNHDAMYWYRQDPGQGLRLIYYSQIVNDFQKGDIAEGYSVSREKKESFPLTVTSAQKNPTAFYLCASRGRGRRSDTQYFGPGTRLTVL.

The rearrangement links TRBV19 to TRBJ2-1; unclear D gene. Trimming shortened V by 4 bases and J by 0 bases, and 7 bases separated the two germline ends. The CDR3 spans 14 residues. CDR1 and CDR2 from the germline V gene are LNHDA and SQIVND (reference sequence). The CDR3, as DNA: TGTGCCAGTAGTAAGCTGATCTCCTACAATGAGCAGTTCTTC. It is translated as CASSKLISYNEQFF.

The rearrangement joins TRBV18 to TRBJ2-7; D unresolved. CDR3 length equals 13 residues. Germline CDR1 reads KGHSH; CDR2 reads LQKENI. Trimming cost V 4 bases and J 2 bases, with 9 bases left between them. In DNA, the CDR3 is TGTGCCAGCTCACAGGACGGAACCTACGAGCAGTACTTC. It specifies CASSQDGTYEQYF.

The gene calls are TRBV7-8 and TRBJ2-5, with no clear D. V was trimmed by 5 bases and J by 1 base, leaving 5 bases between them. This CDR3 region has 12 residues. Germline loops: CDR1 SGHVS, CDR2 FQNEAQ. DNA for the CDR3: TGTGCCAGCAGCCTACTCCAAGAGACCCAGTACTTC. This encodes CASSLLQETQYF.

The chain recombines TRBV28 with TRBJ1-1; D may be TRBD1 (6 bases). V lost 10 bases and J 10 bases, leaving 16 bases between the germline ends. The CDR3 sequence is 11 residues long. Germline V gene lookup returns CDR1 MDHEN and CDR2 SYDVKM. The CDR3 sequence is CATTRGEGAFF. The CDR3 DNA is TGTGCCACTACGAGGGGGGAAGGAGCTTTCTTT.

V usage is TRBV15 and J usage is TRBJ2-7; 8 bases line up with TRBD1. The CDR3 loop spans 15 amino acids. The J segment lost 5 bases and the V segment lost 5 bases, leaving 11 bases of the junction unmatched. Per germline, CDR1 LNHNV and CDR2 YYDKDF (reference sequence). The CDR3 nucleotides read TGTGCCACCAGCCGAAGGGTGACAGGGGTCCACGAGCAGTACTTC. It is translated as CATSRRVTGVHEQYF.

The chain combines TRBV5-6 with TRBJ2-7; 14 bases match TRBD2. Germline lookup yields CDR1 SGHDT and CDR2 YYEEEE. V lost 2 bases, J lost 5 bases, and 6 bases stayed unmatched. The CDR3 totals 16 residues. CDR3 DNA: TGTGCCAGCAGCTTACGTGGGACTAGCGGGAGCGACGAGCAGTACTTC. This sequence encodes CASSLRGTSGSDEQYF. Variable domain in full (rest from reference TRBV5-6 and TRBJ2-7): DAGVTQSPTHLIKTRGQQVTLRCSPKSGHDTVSWYQQALGQGPQFIFQYYEEEERQRGNFPDRFSGHQFPNYSSELNVNALLLGDSALYLCASSLRGTSGSDEQYFGPGTRLTVT.

V gene TRBV20-1 combines with J gene TRBJ1-1; TRBD1 is a possible D gene (5 bases). There are 14 residues in the CDR3. Trimming removed 5 bases from V and 5 bases from J, with 18 bases in between. Germline CDR1 and CDR2: DFQATT and SNEGSKA (reference sequence). CDR3 bases: TGCAGTGCTGGTGGGGGTAAGGGCAGGACTGAAGCTTTCTTT. Translated: CSAGGGKGRTEAFF.